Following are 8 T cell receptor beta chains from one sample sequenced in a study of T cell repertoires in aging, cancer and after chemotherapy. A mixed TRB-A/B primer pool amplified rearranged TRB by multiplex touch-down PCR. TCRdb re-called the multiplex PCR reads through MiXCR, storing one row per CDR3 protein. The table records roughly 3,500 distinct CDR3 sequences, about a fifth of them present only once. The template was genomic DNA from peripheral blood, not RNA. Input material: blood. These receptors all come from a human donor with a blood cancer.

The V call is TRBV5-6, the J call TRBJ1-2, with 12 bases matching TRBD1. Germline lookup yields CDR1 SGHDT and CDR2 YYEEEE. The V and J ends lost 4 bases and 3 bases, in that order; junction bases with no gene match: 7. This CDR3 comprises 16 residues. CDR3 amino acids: CASSHTGTGGDYGYTF. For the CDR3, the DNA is TGTGCCAGCAGCCACACCGGGACAGGGGGCGACTATGGCTACACCTTC. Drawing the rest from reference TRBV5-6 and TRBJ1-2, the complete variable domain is DAGVTQSPTHLIKTRGQQVTLRCSPKSGHDTVSWYQQALGQGPQFIFQYYEEEERQRGNFPDRFSGHQFPNYSSELNVNALLLGDSALYLCASSHTGTGGDYGYTFGSGTRLTVV.

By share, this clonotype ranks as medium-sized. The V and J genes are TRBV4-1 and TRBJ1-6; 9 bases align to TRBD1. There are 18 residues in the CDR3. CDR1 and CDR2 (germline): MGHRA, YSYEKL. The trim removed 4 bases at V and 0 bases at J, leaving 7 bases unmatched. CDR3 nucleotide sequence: TGCGCCAGCAGCCCCCGGGACAGGGCTACCTCCTATAATTCACCCCTCCACTTT. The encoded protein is CASSPRDRATSYNSPLHF.

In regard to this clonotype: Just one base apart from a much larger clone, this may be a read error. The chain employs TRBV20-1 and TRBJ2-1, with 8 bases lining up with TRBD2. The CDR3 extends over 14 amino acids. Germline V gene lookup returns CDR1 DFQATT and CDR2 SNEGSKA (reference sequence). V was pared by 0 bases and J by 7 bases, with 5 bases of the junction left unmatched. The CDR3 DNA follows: TGCAGTGCTAGAGATACTAGCGGTCAAAATGAGCAGTTCTTC. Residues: CSARDTSGQNEQFF.

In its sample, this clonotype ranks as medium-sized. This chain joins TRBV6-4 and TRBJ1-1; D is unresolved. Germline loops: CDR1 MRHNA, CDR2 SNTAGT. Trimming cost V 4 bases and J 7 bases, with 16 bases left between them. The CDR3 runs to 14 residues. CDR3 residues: CASSAQAGRGEAFF. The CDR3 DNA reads TGTGCCAGCAGTGCTCAGGCCGGTCGGGGTGAAGCTTTCTTT.

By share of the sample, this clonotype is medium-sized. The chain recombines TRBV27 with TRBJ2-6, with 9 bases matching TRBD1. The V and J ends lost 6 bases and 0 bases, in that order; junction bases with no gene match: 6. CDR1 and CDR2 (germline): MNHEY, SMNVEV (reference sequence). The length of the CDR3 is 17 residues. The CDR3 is CASRQTGGISGANVLTF. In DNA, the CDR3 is TGTGCCAGCAGACAGACAGGGGGTATCTCTGGGGCCAACGTCCTGACTTTC.

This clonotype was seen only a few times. Written as DNA, the CDR3 is TGCGCCAGCAGCTTGTTAGCGGGAGAAAATGAGCAGTTCTTC. It translates to CASSLLAGENEQFF. The chain couples TRBV5-1 to TRBJ2-1; 9 nucleotides match TRBD2. V shed 1 base and J 7 bases; nucleotides not matched to a gene: 3. This CDR3 is built from 14 residues. CDR1 and CDR2 from the germline V gene are SGHRS and YFSETQ.

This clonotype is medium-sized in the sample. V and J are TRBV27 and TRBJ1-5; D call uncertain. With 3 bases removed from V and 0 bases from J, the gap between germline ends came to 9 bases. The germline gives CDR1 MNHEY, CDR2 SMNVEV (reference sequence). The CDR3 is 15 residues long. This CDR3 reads CASSLNKYSNQPQHF. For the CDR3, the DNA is TGTGCCAGCAGTTTGAACAAATATAGCAATCAGCCCCAGCATTTT.

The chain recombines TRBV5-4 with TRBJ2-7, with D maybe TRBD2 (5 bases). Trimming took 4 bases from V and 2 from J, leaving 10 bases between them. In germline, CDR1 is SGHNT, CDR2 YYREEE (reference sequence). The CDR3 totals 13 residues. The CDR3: CASSPRGPYEQYF. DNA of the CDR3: TGTGCCAGCAGCCCACGAGGGCCCTACGAGCAGTACTTC.